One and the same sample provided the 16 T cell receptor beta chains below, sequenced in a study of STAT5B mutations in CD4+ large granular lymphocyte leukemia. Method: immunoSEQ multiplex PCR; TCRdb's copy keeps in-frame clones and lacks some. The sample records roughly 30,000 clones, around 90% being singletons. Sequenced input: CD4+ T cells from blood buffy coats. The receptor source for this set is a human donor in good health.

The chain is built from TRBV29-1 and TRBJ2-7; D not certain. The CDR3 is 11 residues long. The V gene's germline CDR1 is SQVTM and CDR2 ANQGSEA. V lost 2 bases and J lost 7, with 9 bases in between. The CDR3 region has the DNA TGCAGCGTTGAAAGGAATAGGGAGCAGTACTTC. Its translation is CSVERNREQYF.

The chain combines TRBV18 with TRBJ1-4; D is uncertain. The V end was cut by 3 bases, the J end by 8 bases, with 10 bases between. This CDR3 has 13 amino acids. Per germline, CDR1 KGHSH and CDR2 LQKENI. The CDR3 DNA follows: TGTGCCAGCTCACCTCCACTAACAGAAAAACTGTTTTTT. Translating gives CASSPPLTEKLFF.

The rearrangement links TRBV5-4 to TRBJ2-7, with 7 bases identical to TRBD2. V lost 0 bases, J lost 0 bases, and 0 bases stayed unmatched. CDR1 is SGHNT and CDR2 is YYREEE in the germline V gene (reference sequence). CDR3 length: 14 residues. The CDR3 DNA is TGTGCCAGCAGCTTGGCGGGGGGCTCCTACGAGCAGTACTTC. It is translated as CASSLAGGSYEQYF.

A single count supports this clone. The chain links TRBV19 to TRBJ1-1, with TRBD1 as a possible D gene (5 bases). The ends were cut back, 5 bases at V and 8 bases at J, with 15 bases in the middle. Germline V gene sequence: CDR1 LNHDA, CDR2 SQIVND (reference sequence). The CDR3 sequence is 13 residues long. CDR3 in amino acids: CASSFNGGTEAFF. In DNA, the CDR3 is TGTGCCAGTAGTTTCAATGGGGGAACAGAAGCTTTCTTT.

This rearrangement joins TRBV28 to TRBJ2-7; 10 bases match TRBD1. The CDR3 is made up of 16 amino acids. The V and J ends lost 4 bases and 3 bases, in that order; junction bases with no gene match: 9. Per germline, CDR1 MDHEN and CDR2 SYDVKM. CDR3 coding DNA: TGTGCCAGCAGTTCACAGAAGGACAGGGGGATCTACGAGCAGTACTTC. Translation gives CASSSQKDRGIYEQYF.

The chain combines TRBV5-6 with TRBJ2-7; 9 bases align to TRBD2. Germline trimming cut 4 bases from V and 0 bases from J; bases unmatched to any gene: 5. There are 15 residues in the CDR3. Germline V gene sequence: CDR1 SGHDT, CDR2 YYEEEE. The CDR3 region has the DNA TGTGCCAGCAGCCCAGGGACTAGCCTCTCCTACGAGCAGTACTTC. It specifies CASSPGTSLSYEQYF.

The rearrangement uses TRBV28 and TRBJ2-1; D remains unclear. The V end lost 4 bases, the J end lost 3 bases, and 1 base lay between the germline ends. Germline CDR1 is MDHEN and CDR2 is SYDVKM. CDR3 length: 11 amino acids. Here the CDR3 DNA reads TGTGCCAGCAGTTACTACAATGAGCAGTTCTTC. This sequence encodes CASSYYNEQFF. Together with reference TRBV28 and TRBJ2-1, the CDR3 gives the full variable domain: DVKVTQSSRYLVKRTGEKVFLECVQDMDHENMFWYRQDPGLGLRLIYFSYDVKMKEKGDIPEGYSVSREKKERFSLILESASTNQTSMYLCASSYYNEQFFGPGTRLTVL.

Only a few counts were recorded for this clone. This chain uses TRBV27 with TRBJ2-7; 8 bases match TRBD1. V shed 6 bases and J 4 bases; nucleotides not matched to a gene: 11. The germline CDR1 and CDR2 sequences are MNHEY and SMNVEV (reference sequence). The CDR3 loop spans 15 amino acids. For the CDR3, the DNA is TGTGCCAGCAGGAGACTGGGACAGGAGGGTTACGAGCAGTACTTC. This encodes CASRRLGQEGYEQYF.

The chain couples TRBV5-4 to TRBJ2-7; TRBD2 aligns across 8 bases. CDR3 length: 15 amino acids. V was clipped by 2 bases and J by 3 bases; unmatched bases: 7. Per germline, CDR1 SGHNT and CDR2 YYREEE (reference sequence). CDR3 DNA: TGTGCCAGCAGCTTAGGCAGGGGACTAGACTACGAGCAGTACTTC. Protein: CASSLGRGLDYEQYF. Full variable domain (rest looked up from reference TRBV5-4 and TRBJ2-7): ETGVTQSPTHLIKTRGQQVTLRCSSQSGHNTVSWYQQALGQGPQFIFQYYREEENGRGNFPPRFSGLQFPNYSSELNVNALELDDSALYLCASSLGRGLDYEQYFGPGTRLTVT.

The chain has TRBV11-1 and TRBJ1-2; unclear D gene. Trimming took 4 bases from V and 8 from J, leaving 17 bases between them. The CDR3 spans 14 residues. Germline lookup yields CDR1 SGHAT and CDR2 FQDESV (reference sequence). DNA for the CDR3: TGTGCCAGCAGCTCGCTGGGCCTAGTTGGCGGCTACACCTTC. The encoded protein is CASSSLGLVGGYTF.

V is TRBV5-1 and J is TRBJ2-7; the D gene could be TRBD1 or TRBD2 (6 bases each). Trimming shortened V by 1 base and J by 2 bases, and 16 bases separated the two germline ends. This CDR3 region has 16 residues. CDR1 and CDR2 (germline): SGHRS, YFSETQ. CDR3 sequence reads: CASSLRGRGEAYEQYF. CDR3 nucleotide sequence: TGCGCCAGCAGCTTGAGGGGAAGGGGGGAAGCCTACGAGCAGTACTTC. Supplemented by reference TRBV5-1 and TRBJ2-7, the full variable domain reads KAGVTQTPRYLIKTRGQQVTLSCSPISGHRSVSWYQQTPGQGLQFLFEYFSETQRNKGNFPGRFSGRQFSNSRSEMNVSTLELGDSALYLCASSLRGRGEAYEQYFGPGTRLTVT.

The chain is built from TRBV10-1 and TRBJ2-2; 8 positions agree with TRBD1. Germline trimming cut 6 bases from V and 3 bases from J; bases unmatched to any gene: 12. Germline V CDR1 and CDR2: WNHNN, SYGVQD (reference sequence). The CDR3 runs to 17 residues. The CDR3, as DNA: TGCGCCAGCAGCCTCAGCCGCCCGGGACAGGACACCGGGGAGCTGTTTTTT. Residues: CASSLSRPGQDTGELFF.

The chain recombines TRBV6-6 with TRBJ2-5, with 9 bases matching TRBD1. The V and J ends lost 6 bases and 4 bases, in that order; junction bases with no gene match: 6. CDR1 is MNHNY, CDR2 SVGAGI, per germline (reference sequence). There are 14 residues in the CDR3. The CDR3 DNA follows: TGTGCCAGCAGCCCCGGGACAGGGCCAGAGACCCAGTACTTC. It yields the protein CASSPGTGPETQYF.

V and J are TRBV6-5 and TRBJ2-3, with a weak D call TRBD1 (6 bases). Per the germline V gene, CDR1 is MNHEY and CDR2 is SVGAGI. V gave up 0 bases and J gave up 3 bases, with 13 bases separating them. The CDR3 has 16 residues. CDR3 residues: CASSYSGGRGTDTQYF. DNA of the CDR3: TGTGCCAGCAGTTACTCTGGGGGCCGAGGGACAGATACGCAGTATTTT.

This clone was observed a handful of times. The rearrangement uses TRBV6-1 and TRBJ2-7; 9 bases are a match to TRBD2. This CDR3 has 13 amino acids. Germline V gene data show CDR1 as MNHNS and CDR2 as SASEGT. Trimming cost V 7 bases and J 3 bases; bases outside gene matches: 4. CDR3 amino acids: CASTWREGYEQYF. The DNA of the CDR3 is TGTGCCAGCACTTGGCGGGAGGGCTACGAGCAGTACTTC.

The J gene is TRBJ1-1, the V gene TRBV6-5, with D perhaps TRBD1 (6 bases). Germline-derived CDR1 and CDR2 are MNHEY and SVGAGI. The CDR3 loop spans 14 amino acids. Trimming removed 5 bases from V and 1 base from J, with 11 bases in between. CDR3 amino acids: CASSKGGQNTEAFF. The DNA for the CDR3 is TGTGCCAGCAGTAAGGGGGGACAGAACACTGAAGCTTTCTTT.